This TCR beta chain was documented in a study of OX40 agonist ivuxolimab in advanced cancers. In regard to this clone: The antigen is not known.

Findings of the study overall: The study found that CD8+ T cells averaged more expanded clones than CD4+.

TCRdb keeps only in-frame clones here, not all; method: immunoSEQ multiplex PCR. The table includes tens of thousands of clones, approximately 90% detected once. V was clipped by 5 bases and J by 1 base; unmatched bases: 4. The V gene's germline CDR1 is SSHAT and CDR2 FNYEAQ (reference sequence). This CDR3 region has 14 residues. V and J are TRBV7-7 and TRBJ2-5, with 7 bases lining up with TRBD1. The starting material was CD4+ or CD8+ T cells sorted from blood, obtained in a trial of the OX40 agonist ivuxolimab. This TCR derives from an adult with an advanced solid tumor such as melanoma, head and neck, liver or kidney cancer. The CDR3 loop is CASSPDRVQETQYF. CDR3 nucleotide sequence: TGTGCCAGCAGCCCAGACAGGGTCCAAGAGACCCAGTACTTC.